The present TCR beta chain was sequenced within a study of blood T cell repertoires in COVID-19. Background on the study: The United States, Italy and Spain were the sources of the acute and convalescent COVID-19 samples. The cDNA or gDNA used as material had been derived from T cells, B-cell-depleted T cells, or PBMCs.

A note on this clone: Within the sample, other DNA sequences also encode this same CDR3.

Only in-frame clones appear in the TCRdb table, and some are missing; sequencing was by immunoSEQ multiplex PCR. The table includes tens of thousands of clones, about three quarters detected once. CDR1 is SGHVS, CDR2 FQNEAQ, per germline. V lost 5 bases to trimming and J lost 4 bases; unmatched junction nucleotides: 3. The length of the CDR3 is 14 residues. The sequencing input was peripheral blood. The clonotype was recovered from a human donor in a cohort sampled during active COVID-19. The chain couples TRBV7-8 to TRBJ2-7; the match to TRBD2 covers 12 bases. CDR3 bases: TGTGCCAGCAGCCCGCTAGCGGGAGGGTACGAGCAGTACTTC. Amino acids: CASSPLAGGYEQYF.